Listed below are T cell receptor beta chains from one sample, sequenced in a study of blood T cell repertoires in COVID-19. Libraries were prepared by immunoSEQ multiplex PCR; TCRdb keeps only in-frame clonotypes and omits some of them. Among approximately 280,000 clones, roughly 90% were seen once, and the ten largest hold about 1.7%. The sample comprised PBMCs or T cells enriched from blood (not recorded which). Source of these receptors: a young woman with acute COVID-19. Both conserved end residues are part of each CDR3. A D gene is named only where the DNA matches it firmly. Not all rows give a size; the values are once, few, many and, for expanded clones, a class.

j_call v_call d_call cdr3_length clone_size cdr3_aa cdr3_nt
TRBJ1-3 TRBV2 . 15 few CASTRGDTSGNTIYF TGTGCCAGCACGAGAGGGGACACCTCTGGAAACACCATATATTTT
TRBJ2-7 TRBV6-5 TRBD1 15 . CASTQQGAFPYEQYF TGTGCCAGCACCCAACAGGGGGCTTTTCCCTACGAGCAGTACTTC
TRBJ2-7 TRBV4-1 TRBD2 19 . CASSQDRSEAIAGVYEQYF TGCGCCAGCAGCCAAGATCGGTCAGAAGCGATAGCGGGAGTCTACGAGCAGTACTTC
TRBJ2-1 TRBV11-2 TRBD2 16 . CASSLIRGRHYNEQFF TGTGCCAGCAGCTTAATTCGCGGGAGACACTACAATGAGCAGTTCTTC
TRBJ1-1 TRBV18 . 16 few CASSPPKAGVNTEAFF TGTGCCAGCTCACCTCCAAAAGCAGGGGTGAACACTGAAGCTTTCTTT
TRBJ2-7 TRBV6-5 TRBD2 13 . CATRGRENYEQYF TGTGCCACCCGCGGGAGGGAGAACTACGAGCAGTACTTC
TRBJ1-2 TRBV7-8 TRBD1 17 . CASSLRDRGAPNYGYTF TGTGCCAGCAGCTTAAGGGACAGGGGTGCCCCCAACTATGGCTACACCTTC
TRBJ1-1 TRBV30 . 14 . CAWRDPGSNTEAFF TGTGCCTGGAGGGATCCCGGGAGCAACACTGAAGCTTTCTTT
TRBJ2-7 TRBV18 . 17 many CASSPGPKGVPAYEQYF TGTGCCAGCTCACCAGGGCCGAAAGGGGTTCCCGCCTACGAGCAGTACTTC
TRBJ2-5 TRBV19 . 17 few CASSIPSASSYRETQYF TGTGCCAGTAGCATCCCAAGCGCTAGTAGCTATCGGGAGACCCAGTACTTC
TRBJ2-3 TRBV9 . 14 . CASSEEGGTDTQYF TGTGCCAGCAGCGAAGAGGGGGGCACAGATACGCAGTATTTT
TRBJ2-7 TRBV5-4 . 14 . CASSISGVRDEQYF TGTGCCAGCAGCATCTCAGGGGTTCGCGACGAGCAGTACTTC
TRBJ2-7 TRBV19 TRBD2 16 . CAEVDTAGAGFHEQYF TGTGCCGAAGTTGACACGGCGGGAGCGGGTTTTCACGAGCAGTACTTC
TRBJ2-7 TRBV7-2 . 15 . CASSLVAGGSYEQYF TGTGCCAGCAGCTTAGTGGCAGGGGGGTCCTACGAGCAGTACTTC
TRBJ2-1 TRBV7-9 TRBD2 16 . CASTLNGGLAGNEQFF TGTGCCAGCACCCTCAACGGTGGACTAGCGGGAAATGAGCAGTTCTTC
TRBJ1-2 TRBV10-1 TRBD1 14 . CASSESDRERGYTF TGCGCCAGCAGTGAGTCGGACAGGGAGCGTGGCTACACCTTC
TRBJ1-5 TRBV27 . 14 . CATSRGADNQPQHF TGTGCCACCTCCCGGGGGGCCGACAATCAGCCCCAGCATTTT
TRBJ2-1 TRBV5-1 . 14 . CASSHGTQRGEQFF TGCGCCAGCAGCCACGGGACTCAACGTGGTGAGCAGTTCTTC
TRBJ1-4 TRBV18 TRBD1 14 . CASSATGANEKLFF TGTGCCAGCTCAGCAACAGGGGCTAATGAAAAACTGTTTTTT
TRBJ2-3 TRBV29-1 TRBD2 19 once CSVESTLILAVTSTDTQYF TGCAGCGTTGAATCAACCCTCATACTAGCGGTAACAAGCACAGATACGCAGTATTTT
TRBJ2-7 TRBV28 TRBD2 15 . CASTSVAGPPYEQYF TGTGCCAGCACCTCCGTAGCGGGGCCTCCCTACGAGCAGTACTTC
TRBJ2-7 TRBV4-3 . 15 . CASSQGVYGAYEQYF TGCGCCAGCAGCCAGGGAGTTTACGGCGCCTACGAGCAGTACTTC
TRBJ2-1 TRBV3-1/TRBV3-2 TRBD1 17 . CASSRTPRDRGQNEQFF TGTGCCAGCAGCCGGACCCCCCGGGACAGGGGGCAGAATGAGCAGTTCTTC
TRBJ2-3 TRBV2 . 14 . CASMRTGTIDTQYF TGTGCCAGCATGAGGACAGGGACTATAGATACGCAGTATTTT
TRBJ2-1 TRBV5-4 TRBD2 15 . CASSLLAGNYNEQFF TGTGCCAGCAGCTTGTTAGCGGGGAACTACAATGAGCAGTTCTTC
TRBJ1-5 TRBV24-1 . 18 . CATSALWRGGPGGQPQHF TGTGCCACCAGTGCCCTTTGGAGGGGGGGACCCGGAGGTCAGCCCCAGCATTTT
TRBJ2-3 TRBV7-2 . 14 . CASSIYSQGGVLYF TGTGCCAGCAGCATATACTCACAGGGTGGGGTCCTGTATTTT
TRBJ1-1 TRBV11-3 . 12 . CASSQGDTEAFF TGTGCCAGCAGCCAAGGGGACACTGAAGCTTTCTTT
TRBJ2-1 TRBV5-4 TRBD2 16 . CASSYGGLAGAHEQFF TGTGCCAGCAGCTACGGGGGACTAGCGGGAGCGCATGAGCAGTTCTTC
TRBJ2-1 TRBV29-1 TRBD1 13 . CSVDRGPLNEQFF TGCAGCGTTGACAGGGGGCCCCTCAATGAGCAGTTCTTC
TRBJ1-2 TRBV5-1 . 15 . CASSLGFGGLIGYTF TGCGCCAGCAGCTTGGGCTTCGGAGGGTTAATTGGCTACACCTTC
TRBJ1-2 TRBV19 . 13 . CASSREGDYGYTF TGTGCCAGTAGTAGGGAGGGTGACTATGGCTACACCTTC
TRBJ2-2 TRBV5-5 TRBD2 16 . CASSKLAGGSAGELFF TGTGCCAGCAGCAAATTAGCGGGAGGGTCCGCCGGGGAGCTGTTTTTT
TRBJ2-1 TRBV14 . 12 . CASSHKRDEQFF TGTGCCAGCAGCCACAAGCGGGATGAGCAGTTCTTC
TRBJ1-2 TRBV13 TRBD1 15 . CASSPRTGYRNGYTF TGTGCCAGCAGCCCCCGGACAGGTTACAGGAATGGCTACACCTTC
TRBJ2-5 TRBV18 . 13 . CASARTAQETQYF TGTGCCAGCGCCCGGACAGCGCAAGAGACCCAGTACTTC
TRBJ1-5 TRBV10-2 . 13 . CASSEVRGQPQHF TGCGCCAGCAGTGAGGTCCGAGGGCAGCCCCAGCATTTT
TRBJ1-5 TRBV7-9 . 13 . CASSLEGMQPQHF TGTGCCAGCAGCTTAGAGGGGATGCAGCCCCAGCATTTT
TRBJ2-7 TRBV7-9 TRBD1 13 . CASSTGGVDEQYF TGTGCCAGTTCAACAGGGGGCGTCGACGAGCAGTACTTC
TRBJ2-3 TRBV3-1/TRBV3-2 TRBD2 15 . CASSQDPSGSRTQYF TGTGCCAGCAGCCAAGACCCTAGCGGGAGTCGGACGCAGTATTTT
TRBJ2-7 TRBV27 TRBD1 21 . CASSFEGFGRQGAKLGYEQYF TGTGCCAGCAGTTTTGAGGGATTCGGCAGACAGGGGGCAAAGCTTGGCTACGAGCAGTACTTC
TRBJ2-5 TRBV5-1 TRBD1 14 . CASSADRRRETQYF TGCGCCAGCAGCGCGGACAGGCGGAGGGAGACCCAGTACTTC
TRBJ2-7 TRBV7-2 TRBD2 16 . CASSSQALATNYEQYF TGTGCCAGCAGTTCCCAAGCACTAGCGACAAACTACGAGCAGTACTTC
TRBJ1-1 TRBV12-3/TRBV12-4 . 13 . CASSPRVNTEAFF TGTGCCAGCAGTCCCAGGGTGAACACTGAAGCTTTCTTT
TRBJ1-2 TRBV9 TRBD1 16 . CASSGTGGHLNYGYTF TGTGCCAGCAGCGGGACAGGGGGACACCTTAACTATGGCTACACCTTC
TRBJ2-2 TRBV30 TRBD1 14 . CAWTGGASTGELFF TGTGCCTGGACAGGGGGCGCGAGCACCGGGGAGCTGTTTTTT
TRBJ2-7 TRBV7-8 . 11 . CASSSQNEQYF TGTGCCAGCAGCTCCCAAAACGAGCAGTACTTC
TRBJ1-2 TRBV6-5 . 14 once CASDVIGSGYGYTF TGTGCCAGCGACGTCATAGGGAGCGGCTATGGCTACACCTTC
TRBJ2-7 TRBV10-3 . 14 . CAISESIAGHEQYF TGTGCCATCAGTGAGTCGATTGCAGGTCACGAGCAGTACTTC
TRBJ1-2 TRBV6-5 TRBD1 13 . CASSLQGANGYTF TGTGCCAGCAGCCTACAGGGGGCCAATGGCTACACCTTC
TRBJ1-1 TRBV28 TRBD1 15 . CASGGQGTMNTEAFF TGTGCCAGCGGCGGACAGGGGACCATGAACACTGAAGCTTTCTTT
TRBJ2-3 TRBV11-2 . 13 . CASSLLVGDTQYF TGTGCCAGCAGCTTACTTGTCGGGGATACGCAGTATTTT
TRBJ2-3 TRBV5-3 TRBD2 15 . CARSPGLASTDTQYF TGTGCCAGAAGCCCGGGACTAGCGAGCACAGATACGCAGTATTTT
TRBJ2-2 TRBV20-1 . 15 . CSASKLGGNTGELFF TGCAGTGCTAGTAAACTAGGCGGGAACACCGGGGAGCTGTTTTTT
TRBJ1-4 TRBV5-1 TRBD1 14 . CASSHRGVNEKLFF TGCGCCAGCAGCCACAGGGGCGTTAATGAAAAACTGTTTTTT